Below are 14 T cell receptor beta chains sequenced from a single sample in a study of vaccination and CD4 T cells after COVID-19. Treatment in this sample: approximately 9-day PBMC culture with coronavirus spike peptide pools or control peptides (ViraFEST assay). These TCRs are of unknown antigen specificity. The Oncomine TCR Beta short-read assay was what sequenced the DNA obtained from cultured CD4+ T cells. TCRdb itself ran the PCR reads through MiXCR, one entry per CDR3 protein. The data contain 12,000 or so distinct CDR3 sequences, roughly 43% of them singletons. Sequenced material: CD4+ T cells from blood, cultured in vitro. Source of these receptors: a human donor who had recovered from COVID-19.

The chain carries TRBV4-3 and TRBJ1-5; D is unclear. Trimming removed 2 bases at V and 6 bases at J, with 8 bases between. The CDR3 totals 13 residues. Germline assignment: CDR1 LGHNA and CDR2 YSLEER. DNA for the CDR3: TGCGCCAGCAGCCAATCTACAGTTCAGCCCCAGCATTTT. It translates to CASSQSTVQPQHF.

Concerning this clonotype: A read error may be the cause here, since a much bigger clone is one base away. The gene calls are TRBV12-3 or TRBV12-4 and TRBJ1-1; D not resolved. The CDR3 has 12 residues. Trimming left V 5 bases short and J 4 bases short, with 8 bases between. The CDR3 reads CASSPQVTEAFF. In DNA, the CDR3 is TGTGCCAGCAGTCCCCAAGTCACTGAAGCTTTCTTT.

The chain employs TRBV6-1 and TRBJ2-5; TRBD2 is a possible D gene (7 bases). Trimming stripped 6 bases from V and 1 base from J, with 27 bases between. The CDR3 spans 19 residues. CDR1 is MNHNS, CDR2 SASEGT, per germline. The DNA of the CDR3 is TGTGCCAGCAGGAGGACAGCCCAAAGACTAGCAGAAGTCCAAGAGACCCAGTACTTC. Translation: CASRRTAQRLAEVQETQYF.

The V gene is TRBV20-1, the J gene TRBJ2-7, with D hard to call. The CDR3 consists of 15 residues. V was clipped by 1 base and J by 2 bases, with 15 bases between them. In germline, CDR1 is DFQATT, CDR2 SNEGSKA (reference sequence). The CDR3 DNA reads TGCAGTGCTAGAGGCTCGGTTGGGGTCACCTACGAGCAGTACTTC. Its protein product is CSARGSVGVTYEQYF.

J is TRBJ2-3 and V is TRBV7-3; perhaps TRBD1 as D (6 bases). This CDR3 is built from 14 residues. The germline V and J ends were trimmed by 2 bases and 0 bases, with 6 bases remaining between them. CDR1 is SGHTA and CDR2 is FQGTGA in the germline V gene. As DNA, the CDR3 is TGTGCCAGCAGCTTAGGACAGAGCACAGATACGCAGTATTTT. Translating it yields CASSLGQSTDTQYF.

In DNA, the CDR3 is TGTGCCAGCAACACGGGCGGGCTAAAGGTGTCAGAGACCCAGTACTTC. Translation gives CASNTGGLKVSETQYF. This chain uses TRBV7-9 with TRBJ2-5; tentative D call: TRBD2 (5 bases). CDR1 and CDR2 from the germline V gene are SEHNR and FQNEAQ (reference sequence). This CDR3 has 16 amino acids. With 7 bases removed from V and 4 bases from J, the gap between germline ends came to 22 bases.

This clonotype was detected only a few times. The chain employs TRBV10-3 and TRBJ1-2, with TRBD1 matching over 7 bases. V lost 3 bases and J lost 1; bases outside the gene matches: 8. The CDR3 runs 16 residues. The germline CDR1 and CDR2 sequences are ENHRY and SYGVKD. Written as DNA, the CDR3 is TGTGCCATCAGTGATGGACAGGCGAGCGATAACTATGGCTACACCTTC. Its translation is CAISDGQASDNYGYTF.

This chain links TRBV30 with TRBJ1-1; 9 bases are a match to TRBD1. Germline lookup yields CDR1 GTSNPN and CDR2 SVGIG (reference sequence). The CDR3 has 11 residues. The J segment lost 5 bases and the V segment lost 5 bases, leaving 0 bases of the junction unmatched. The CDR3 coding sequence is TGTGCCTGGGACAGGGGGACTGAAGCTTTCTTT. Its translation: CAWDRGTEAFF. Supplemented by reference TRBV30 and TRBJ1-1, the full variable domain reads SQTIHQWPATLVQPVGSPLSLECTVEGTSNPNLYWYRQAAGRGLQLLFYSVGIGQISSEVPQNLSASRPQDRQFILSSKKLLLSDSGFYLCAWDRGTEAFFGQGTRLTVV.

The chain combines TRBV6-2 or TRBV6-3 with TRBJ2-7; TRBD2 matches 10 bases. Germline V gives CDR1 MNHEY, CDR2 SVGEGT. This CDR3 spans 13 amino acids. V shed 6 bases and J 3 bases; nucleotides not matched to a gene: 2. The CDR3 nucleotides are TGTGCCAGCAGAAGGACTAGCGGCTACGAGCAGTACTTC. As protein: CASRRTSGYEQYF.

In its sample, this clonotype was seen a few times. The chain combines TRBV2 with TRBJ2-6; D uncertain. With 4 bases removed from V and 0 bases from J, the gap between germline ends came to 7 bases. Germline V gene lookup returns CDR1 SNHLY and CDR2 FYNNEI. This CDR3 spans 15 amino acids. Here the CDR3 reads CASSALSSGANVLTF. The CDR3 DNA sequence: TGTGCCAGCAGTGCGTTGAGCTCTGGGGCCAACGTCCTGACTTTC.

CDR3 bases: TGTGCCAGCAGCCCCTCGGGACAGGGGAGCGGGAGAGAGACCCAGTACTTC. It yields the protein CASSPSGQGSGRETQYF. V and J are TRBV11-2 and TRBJ2-5; 10 bases are a match to TRBD1. This CDR3 spans 17 amino acids. Germline V gene sequence: CDR1 SGHAT, CDR2 FQNNGV. With 5 bases clipped from V and 4 bases from J, the junction kept 13 bases outside the gene matches.

This sequence joins TRBV5-1 and TRBJ2-2, with D perhaps TRBD1 (5 bases). V was cut by 2 bases and J by 5 bases, with 7 bases left in between. Germline V gives CDR1 SGHRS, CDR2 YFSETQ. This CDR3 region has 13 residues. Here the CDR3 reads CASSFGATGELFF. In DNA form, the CDR3 reads TGCGCCAGCAGCTTTGGGGCAACCGGGGAGCTGTTTTTT.

This clonotype was seen a handful of times. The chain has TRBV25-1 and TRBJ1-6; D not resolved. CDR1 and CDR2 from the germline V gene are MGHDK and SYGVNS. Trimming cost V 6 bases and J 0 bases, with 12 bases left between them. The CDR3 runs to 16 residues. CDR3 nucleotides: TGTGCCAGCAGGCACTCCGGGGTCTCCTATAATTCACCCCTCCACTTT. This translates into CASRHSGVSYNSPLHF.

CDR3: CASSLTGNTEAFF. DNA of the CDR3: TGTGCCAGCAGCCTCACAGGGAACACTGAAGCTTTCTTT. This chain links TRBV5-8 with TRBJ1-1; D perhaps matches TRBD1 (5 bases). The CDR3 is 13 amino acids. CDR1 SGHTS and CDR2 YDEGEE come from the germline V gene. Trimming took off 4 bases at V and 1 base at J, with 8 bases between the two ends.